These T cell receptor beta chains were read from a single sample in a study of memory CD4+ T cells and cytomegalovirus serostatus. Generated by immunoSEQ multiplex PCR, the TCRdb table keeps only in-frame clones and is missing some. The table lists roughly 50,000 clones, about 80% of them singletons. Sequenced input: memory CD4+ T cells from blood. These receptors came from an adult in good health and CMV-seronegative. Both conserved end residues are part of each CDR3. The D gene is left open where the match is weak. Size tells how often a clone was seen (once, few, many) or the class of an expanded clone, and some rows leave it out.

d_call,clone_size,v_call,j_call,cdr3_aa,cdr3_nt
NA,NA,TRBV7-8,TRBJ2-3,CASTRDTQYF,TGTGCCAGCACCAGAGATACGCAGTATTTT
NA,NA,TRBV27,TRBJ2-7,CASSGRGVGAYEQYF,TGTGCCAGCAGTGGTAGGGGGGTAGGGGCCTACGAGCAGTACTTC
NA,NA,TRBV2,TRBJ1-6,CASRLWTDNSPLHF,TGTGCCAGCAGACTTTGGACAGATAATTCACCCCTCCACTTT
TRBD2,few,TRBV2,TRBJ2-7,CASSYGLAGGPQYF,TGTGCCAGCAGTTATGGACTAGCGGGAGGGCCGCAGTACTTC
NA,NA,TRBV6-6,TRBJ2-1,CASSYSGTTLRHEQFF,TGTGCCAGCAGTTATTCCGGGACCACGCTTAGGCATGAGCAGTTCTTC
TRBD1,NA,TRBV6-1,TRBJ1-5,CASLRGGQAYQPQHF,TGTGCCAGCCTTAGAGGAGGACAGGCCTATCAGCCCCAGCATTTT
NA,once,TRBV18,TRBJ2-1,CASSKLSGPVYNEQFF,TGTGCCAGCTCAAAGTTGTCGGGGCCGGTCTACAATGAGCAGTTCTTC
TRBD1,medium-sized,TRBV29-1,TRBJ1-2,CSVATRDRGHGYTF,TGCAGCGTGGCCACCCGGGACAGGGGGCATGGCTACACCTTC
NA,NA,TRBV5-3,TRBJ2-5,CASSLSLPGTQYF,TGTGCCAGCAGCTTGTCCTTACCAGGGACCCAGTACTTC
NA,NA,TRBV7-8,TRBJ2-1,CASSLAQGGNEQFF,TGTGCCAGCAGCTTAGCCCAGGGGGGGAATGAGCAGTTCTTC
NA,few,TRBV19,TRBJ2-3,CASSMGQVDTQYF,TGTGCCAGTAGTATGGGGCAGGTCGATACGCAGTATTTT
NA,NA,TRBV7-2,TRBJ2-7,CASSLFSDRPYEQYF,TGTGCCAGCAGCTTATTTTCTGACAGACCATACGAGCAGTACTTC
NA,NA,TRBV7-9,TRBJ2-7,CASSTQYYEQYF,TGTGCCAGCAGCACTCAATACTACGAGCAGTACTTC
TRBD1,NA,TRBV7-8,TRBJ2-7,CASSSRDRATSYEQYF,TGTGCCAGCAGCTCAAGGGACAGGGCAACGTCCTACGAGCAGTACTTC
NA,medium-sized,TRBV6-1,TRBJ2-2,CASSDTGVVGELFF,TGTGCCAGCAGTGATACCGGGGTAGTCGGGGAGCTGTTTTTT
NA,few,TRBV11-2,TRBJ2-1,CASSPTISSYNEQFF,TGTGCCAGCAGCCCGACCATAAGCTCCTACAATGAGCAGTTCTTC
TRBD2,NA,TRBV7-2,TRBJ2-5,CASRGLGGSAETQYF,TGTGCCAGCAGAGGTCTAGGCGGGAGTGCAGAGACCCAGTACTTC
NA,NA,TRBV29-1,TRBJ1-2,CSVGGRGPGYTF,TGCAGCGTTGGTGGCAGGGGACCTGGCTACACCTTC
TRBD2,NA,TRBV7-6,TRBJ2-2,CASSSAGSGELFF,TGTGCCAGCAGCTCAGCGGGGTCCGGGGAGCTGTTTTTT
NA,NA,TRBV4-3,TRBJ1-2,CASSQGANYGYTF,TGCGCCAGCAGCCAGGGTGCTAACTATGGCTACACCTTC
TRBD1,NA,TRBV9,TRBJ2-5,CASSVPLRQGADETQYF,TGTGCCAGCAGCGTGCCGCTTCGACAGGGGGCAGATGAGACCCAGTACTTC
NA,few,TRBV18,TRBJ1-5,CASSPDMGEAQHF,TGTGCCAGCTCACCGGATATGGGGGAAGCCCAGCATTTT
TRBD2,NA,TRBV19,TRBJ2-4,CASSAGSGGATKNIQYF,TGTGCCAGTAGTGCCGGAAGCGGGGGGGCGACCAAAAACATTCAGTACTTC
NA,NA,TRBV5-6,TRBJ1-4,CASSLSATNEKLFF,TGTGCCAGCAGCTTGTCCGCAACTAATGAAAAACTGTTTTTT
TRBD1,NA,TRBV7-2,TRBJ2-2,CASSFRGTGVSTGELFF,TGTGCCAGCAGCTTTAGGGGCACAGGGGTCAGCACCGGGGAGCTGTTTTTT
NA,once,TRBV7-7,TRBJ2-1,CASSLTPHNEQFF,TGTGCTAGCAGCTTGACTCCCCACAATGAGCAGTTCTTC
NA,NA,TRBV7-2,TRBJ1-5,CASSLALGYQPQHF,TGTGCCAGCAGCTTAGCATTGGGGTATCAGCCCCAGCATTTT
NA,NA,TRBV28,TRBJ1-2,CASSLLGYGYTF,TGTGCCAGCAGTTTATTAGGGTATGGCTACACCTTC
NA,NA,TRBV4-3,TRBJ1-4,CASSQDIWLNEKLFF,TGCGCCAGCAGCCAAGATATCTGGCTCAATGAAAAACTGTTTTTT
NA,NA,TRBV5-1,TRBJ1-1,CASSLGQTNTEAFF,TGCGCCAGCAGCTTGGGACAGACCAACACTGAAGCTTTCTTT
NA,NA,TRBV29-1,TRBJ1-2,CSVELLGYTF,TGCAGCGTTGAATTGCTTGGCTACACCTTC
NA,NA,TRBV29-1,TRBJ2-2,CSAVRNTGELFF,TGCAGCGCCGTCAGGAACACCGGGGAGCTGTTTTTT
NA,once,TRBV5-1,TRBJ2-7,CASSQESGAGNEQYF,TGCGCCAGCAGCCAGGAGTCCGGGGCTGGGAACGAGCAGTACTTC
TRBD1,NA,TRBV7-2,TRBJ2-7,CASSQRTGAVYEQYF,TGTGCCAGCAGCCAGAGGACAGGGGCCGTCTACGAGCAGTACTTC
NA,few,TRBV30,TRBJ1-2,CAWSVSPLQGVYTF,TGTGCCTGGAGTGTATCCCCCCTACAGGGTGTCTACACCTTC
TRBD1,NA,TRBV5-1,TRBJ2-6,CASSQPTGGITGANVLTF,TGCGCCAGCAGCCAACCGACAGGGGGCATCACTGGGGCCAACGTCCTGACTTTC
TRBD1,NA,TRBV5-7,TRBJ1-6,CASSLDRGHSLYNSPLHF,TGTGCCAGCAGCTTGGACAGGGGGCATTCATTATACAATTCACCCCTCCACTTT
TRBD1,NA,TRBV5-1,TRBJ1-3,CASSGVGGRSGNTIYF,TGCGCCAGCAGCGGCGTAGGGGGCCGCTCTGGAAACACCATATATTTT
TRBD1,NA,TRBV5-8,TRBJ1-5,CASSGSGQAYNQPQHF,TGTGCCAGCAGCGGATCAGGACAGGCCTACAATCAGCCCCAGCATTTT
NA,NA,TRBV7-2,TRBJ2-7,CASSLAGDAHEQYF,TGTGCCAGCAGCTTAGCGGGGGACGCCCACGAGCAGTACTTC
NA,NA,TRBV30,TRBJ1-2,CAWSVGGYGYTF,TGTGCCTGGAGTGTGGGGGGATATGGCTACACCTTC
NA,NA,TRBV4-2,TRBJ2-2,CASSSMKNTGELFF,TGTGCCAGCAGCTCGATGAAAAACACCGGGGAGCTGTTTTTT
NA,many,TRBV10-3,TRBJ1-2,CAISEWDGYTF,TGTGCCATCAGTGAGTGGGATGGCTACACCTTC
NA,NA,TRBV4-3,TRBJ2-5,CASSLSPAETQYF,TGCGCCAGCAGCCTGTCCCCCGCAGAGACCCAGTACTTC
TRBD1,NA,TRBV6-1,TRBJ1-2,CASSEVTGPPDGYTF,TGTGCCAGCAGTGAAGTGACAGGGCCACCCGATGGCTACACCTTC
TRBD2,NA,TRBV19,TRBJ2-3,CASTPSARLARADTQYF,TGTGCCAGTACCCCATCCGCCCGACTAGCGAGGGCAGATACGCAGTATTTT
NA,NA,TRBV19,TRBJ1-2,CASSLGAGKGYGYTF,TGTGCCAGTAGCCTCGGAGCGGGCAAAGGCTATGGCTACACCTTC
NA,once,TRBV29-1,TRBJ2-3,CSVGDADTQYF,TGCAGCGTTGGAGACGCAGATACGCAGTATTTT
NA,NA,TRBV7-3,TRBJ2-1,CASRRDTLGHEQFF,TGTGCCAGCAGAAGAGACACCTTGGGGCATGAGCAGTTCTTC
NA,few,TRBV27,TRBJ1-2,CASSSIANYGYTF,TGTGCCAGCAGTTCAATAGCTAACTATGGCTACACCTTC
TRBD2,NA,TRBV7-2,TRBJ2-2,CASSRSGRGIATGELFF,TGTGCCAGCAGCCGCAGCGGGAGAGGTATTGCCACCGGGGAGCTGTTTTTT
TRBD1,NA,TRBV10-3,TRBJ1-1,CAISPGQMNTEAFF,TGTGCCATCAGTCCGGGACAGATGAACACTGAAGCTTTCTTT
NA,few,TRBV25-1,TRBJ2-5,CASSETRGIQETQYF,TGTGCCAGCAGTGAAACCCGGGGAATCCAAGAGACCCAGTACTTC
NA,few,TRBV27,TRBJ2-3,CASGLTDTQYF,TGTGCCAGTGGTCTGACAGATACGCAGTATTTT
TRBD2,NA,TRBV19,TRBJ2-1,CASSLSRIGTSGGSSYNEQFF,TGTGCCAGTAGTCTCTCCCGAATCGGGACTAGCGGGGGAAGCTCCTACAATGAGCAGTTCTTC
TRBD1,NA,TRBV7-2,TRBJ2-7,CASSPSGTGGSYEQYF,TGTGCCAGCAGCCCTTCCGGGACAGGGGGCTCCTACGAGCAGTACTTC